These 22 T cell receptor beta chains were all obtained from the same sample, sequenced in a study of tumor and adjacent non-tumor tissue in lung cancer. No cell sorting was done before RNA was extracted from the tissue. A modified ARM-PCR protocol with three rounds of nested PCR amplified TCRbeta. MiXCR, applied by TCRdb to the multiplex PCR reads, yields one record per CDR3 protein. Among about 93,000 distinct CDR3 sequences, roughly 70% were seen once, and the ten largest hold approximately 16%. Sequencing input: lung tumor tissue. The origin of the receptors is a man between 60 and 70 years old with non-small cell lung cancer.

Comment on this clonotype: This sequence may be a read error, since a much larger clone differs from it by one base. The genes are TRBV7-8 and TRBJ2-2, with 9 positions matching TRBD1. Germline V gene lookup returns CDR1 SGHVS and CDR2 FQNEAQ. This CDR3 contains 16 residues. CDR3 amino acids: CVSSVVQGAQTGELFF. The CDR3 DNA is TGTGTCAGCAGCGTCGTACAGGGGGCTCAAACCGGGGAGCTGTTTTTT.

Of note for this clonotype: Because it lacks the conserved phenylalanine or tryptophan at the end, this CDR3 is likely a read error. V usage is TRBV5-4 and J usage is TRBJ2-7; TRBD2 matches at 7 bases. This CDR3 is built from 14 residues. Unmatched junction bases numbered 8, after V lost 4 bases and J lost 4 bases. Germline-derived CDR1 and CDR2 are SGHNT and YYREEE (reference sequence). Here the CDR3 reads CASSASSGGYEQYL. CDR3 coding DNA: TGTGCCAGCAGCGCCTCTAGCGGCGGGTACGAGCAGTACCTC.

This rearrangement joins TRBV7-9 to TRBJ2-5; D is unresolved. The length of the CDR3 is 14 residues. Germline V gene data show CDR1 as SEHNR and CDR2 as FQNEAQ (reference sequence). Trimming took 1 base from V and 1 from J, leaving 7 bases between them. For the CDR3, the DNA is TGTGCCAGCAGCTTAGGGCTACTCCAAGAGACCCAGTACTTC. This codes for CASSLGLLQETQYF.

As concerns this clonotype: Its ends do not fully match the called genes, so a read error is possible. The rearrangement uses TRBV10-2 and TRBJ2-1, with unresolved D. Per the germline V gene, CDR1 is WSHSY and CDR2 is SAAADI. The CDR3 is 13 residues long. The DNA for the CDR3 is TGTGTCAGCAGTGAAGTTTCCTACAATGAGCAGTTCTTC. This translates into CVSSEVSYNEQFF.

This clonotype turned up a few times. With a much larger clone just one base away, this may be a read error. The V call is TRBV6-2 or TRBV6-3, the J call TRBJ2-6, with TRBD1 identical over 9 bases. Germline lookup yields CDR1 MNHEY and CDR2 SVGEGT. Germline trimming cut 7 bases from V and 3 bases from J; bases unmatched to any gene: 13. The CDR3 consists of 18 residues. The CDR3: CASNTVQGAPIGANVLTF. The CDR3 DNA reads as TGTGCCAGCAACACGGTACAGGGGGCGCCGATTGGGGCCAACGTCCTGACTTTC.

J is TRBJ2-1 and V is TRBV12-5; D uncertain. Between the trimmed V and J ends, which lost 7 bases and 1 base, there was a span of 8 bases. The CDR3 runs 13 residues. Germline V gives CDR1 LGHNT, CDR2 FRNRAP. The CDR3 sequence: CASEADSYNEQFF. The CDR3 bases are TGTGCTAGTGAAGCAGATTCCTACAATGAGCAGTTCTTC.

Points on this clonotype: One end of the junction does not line up with germline, which may come from a read error. This chain connects TRBV6-1 to TRBJ2-7; no firm D call. Germline lookup yields CDR1 MNHNS and CDR2 SASEGT. The CDR3 sequence is 10 residues long. The CDR3: CVSVQAEQCF. The CDR3 nucleotides read TGTGTCAGCGTCCAGGCCGAGCAGTGCTTC.

V usage is TRBV7-3 and J usage is TRBJ2-5; TRBD2 matches at 8 bases. Per germline, CDR1 SGHTA and CDR2 FQGTGA. The V gene end was trimmed by 5 bases and the J gene end by 5 bases; junction bases not matched to a gene: 7. The CDR3 spans 14 residues. The CDR3 protein is CASSPFGGGETQYF. As DNA, the CDR3 is TGTGCCAGCAGCCCTTTCGGCGGGGGGGAGACCCAGTACTTC.

About this clonotype itself: At one of its ends the junction is not consistent with the germline gene, which may arise from a read error. This chain joins TRBV28 and TRBJ1-5; tentatively, D is TRBD1 (6 bases). Germline V gives CDR1 MDHEN, CDR2 SYDVKM. The CDR3 totals 16 residues. For the CDR3, the DNA is TGTGCCAGCAGGATATTAGGGGGACGAGAGGATCAGTCCCAGCATTTT. Its protein product is CASRILGGREDQSQHF.

The count of this clonotype is one. This chain uses TRBV6-2 or TRBV6-3 with TRBJ2-1; D remains unclear. The CDR3 length is 9 residues. Germline CDR1 and CDR2: MNHEY and SVGEGT. With 8 bases removed from V and 11 bases from J, the gap between germline ends came to 7 bases. CDR3 sequence (DNA): TGTGCCAGCGGGGTAAAGCAGTTCTTC. Amino acid sequence: CASGVKQFF.

Many counts were recorded for this clonotype. The chain links TRBV12-3 or TRBV12-4 to TRBJ1-3, with 7 nucleotides matching TRBD1. Trimming at V came to 7 bases and at J to 0 bases, leaving 6 bases not matched to a gene. The length of the CDR3 is 15 residues. CDR3 coding DNA: TGTGCCAGCACCCCGGGACAGATCTCTGGAAACACCATATATTTT. It translates to CASTPGQISGNTIYF.

About this clonotype itself: The germline gene is not matched at one end of the junction; a read error may be the cause. CDR3 protein: CVSTSYNEQFF. The CDR3 DNA reads as TGTGTCAGCACTTCCTACAATGAGCAGTTCTTC. The V gene is TRBV12-3 or TRBV12-4, the J gene TRBJ2-1; no definite D call. The CDR3 is made up of 11 amino acids.

On this clonotype itself: The junction departs from germline at one end; a sequencing error may be responsible. In DNA, the CDR3 is TGTGCCAGCAGTTACCGGGGACAGAGACAAGGGACCCAGTACTTC. This gives the protein CASSYRGQRQGTQYF. This rearrangement joins TRBV6-2 or TRBV6-3 to TRBJ2-5; 7 bases match TRBD1. CDR3 length: 15 residues. The germline gives CDR1 MNHEY, CDR2 SVGEGT.

Concerning this clonotype: The junction shows a germline mismatch at one end, possibly a read error. The chain carries TRBV11-1 and TRBJ2-1; the D gene is possibly TRBD2 (5 bases). The germline CDR1 and CDR2 sequences are SGHAT and FQDESV (reference sequence). The CDR3 loop spans 12 amino acids. The CDR3 sequence is CVSSLEGDEQFF. Written as DNA, the CDR3 is TGTGTCAGCAGCTTAGAGGGCGATGAACAGTTCTTC. Variable domain in full (rest from reference TRBV11-1 and TRBJ2-1): EAEVAQSPRYKITEKSQAVAFWCDPISGHATLYWYRQILGQGPELLVQFQDESVVDDSQLPKDRFSAERLKGVDSTLKIQPAELGDSAMYLCVSSLEGDEQFFGPGTRLTVL.

This clonotype came up once. The junction differs from germline at one of its ends, possibly a read error. The rearrangement joins TRBV6-2 or TRBV6-3 to TRBJ2-2; D assignment may be TRBD1 or TRBD2 (5 bases each). The CDR3 has 13 residues. CDR1 MNHEY and CDR2 SVGEGT come from the germline V gene. CDR3 in amino acids: CASRRHGAGELLF. CDR3 bases: TGTGCCAGCAGACGACATGGGGCCGGGGAGCTGTTATTT.

This chain connects TRBV15 to TRBJ2-7, with D unresolved. CDR3 size: 15 residues. Between the trimmed V and J ends, which lost 0 bases and 0 bases, there was a span of 9 bases. Germline CDR1 LNHNV, CDR2 YYDKDF (reference sequence). The CDR3 coding sequence is TGTGCCACCAGCAGAGAACAATCTAGCTCCTACGAGCAGTACTTC. It yields the protein CATSREQSSSYEQYF.

Regarding this clonotype: This CDR3 fails to terminate in the conserved phenylalanine or tryptophan, so it likely reflects a read error. The V and J genes are TRBV14 and TRBJ1-1; TRBD1 is a possible D gene (5 bases). The CDR3 has 15 residues. CDR1 is SGHDN and CDR2 is FVKESK in the germline V gene. Here the CDR3 DNA reads TGTGCCAACAGCCAATTCTCAGAGAGGGGCACTGAAGCTTTCTCT. Translated, it gives CANSQFSERGTEAFS.

This clonotype was seen only once. An end of the junction does not agree with germline; a read error may underlie this. This rearrangement joins TRBV4-1 to TRBJ2-4; D possibly corresponds to TRBD2 (5 bases). The CDR3 runs 19 residues. The germline V gene has CDR1 MGHRA and CDR2 YSYEKL. The CDR3 nucleotides read TGCGCCAGCAGCCAAGACAGAGTTGCTAACGGGAAGGCCAAAAACATTCAGTATTTC. It is translated as CASSQDRVANGKAKNIQYF.

The chain combines TRBV10-3 with TRBJ2-7; 10 nucleotides match TRBD1. J lost 2 bases, V lost 11 bases, and 6 bases had no gene match. Germline lookup yields CDR1 ENHRY and CDR2 SYGVKD. There are 13 residues in the CDR3. The CDR3 protein is CAASGTGAYEQYF. DNA for the CDR3: TGTGCCGCGTCCGGGACAGGGGCCTACGAGCAGTACTTC.

V is TRBV5-1 and J is TRBJ1-1; 8 bases are shared with TRBD1. V shed 5 bases and J 1 base; nucleotides not matched to a gene: 7. Germline V gene data show CDR1 as SGHRS and CDR2 as YFSETQ. The CDR3 sequence is 15 residues long. The CDR3 DNA reads TGCGCCAGCAGACAGGGACAGGTCACGAACACTGAAGCTTTCTTT. Its translation is CASRQGQVTNTEAFF.

Regarding this clonotype: At one end the junction does not follow the germline gene, possibly because of a read error. This chain joins TRBV7-9 and TRBJ2-5; D possibly uses TRBD1 or TRBD2 (5 bases each). The length of the CDR3 is 15 residues. Germline V gene sequence: CDR1 SEHNR, CDR2 FQNEAQ (reference sequence). CDR3 sequence reads: CASNLVVRGRETQYF. The CDR3, as DNA: TGTGCCAGCAACTTAGTCGTGAGGGGCCGAGAGACCCAGTACTTC.

In this sample, this clonotype turned up a few times. A much larger clone lies a single base off, so this may be a read error. The V and J genes are TRBV29-1 and TRBJ2-7, with a possible D match to TRBD1 (6 bases). The CDR3 is 11 residues long. Germline V gene data show CDR1 as SQVTM and CDR2 as ANQGSEA. V was clipped by 8 bases and J by 6 bases, with 14 bases between them. CDR3 sequence reads: CSIRKGVEQYF. The CDR3 coding sequence is TGCAGCATCCGAAAGGGGGTCGAGCAGTACTTC.